One and the same sample provided the 30 T cell receptor beta chains below, sequenced in a study of regulatory T cells in long-lasting Graves disease. Library construction for TCR beta used iRepertoire HTBI primers and Arm-PCR of CDR3 regions. TCRdb passed the multiplex PCR reads through MiXCR, listing each CDR3 protein once. The repertoire holds fewer than 650,000 distinct CDR3 sequences, with about 16% as singletons. This sample's time point: newly diagnosed GD, antithyroid drugs for less than 3 months. With RNA extracted from PBMCs as input, the TCR library was made. The data also belong to a second study, concerning T cells in Graves' hyperthyroidism and ophthalmopathy.

Sequenced here: peripheral blood mononuclear cells (PBMCs), sampled at new diagnosis, from a patient treated with antithyroid drugs. The receptors come from a man between 18 and 35 years old with Graves disease.

The V call is TRBV6-4, the J call TRBJ2-3; no definite D call. Germline V gene sequence: CDR1 MRHNA, CDR2 SNTAGT. This CDR3 contains 12 residues. V lost 2 bases and J lost 8, with 8 bases in between. CDR3 sequence: CASSDDGSTQYF. The CDR3 DNA sequence: TGTGCCAGCAGTGACGACGGAAGTACGCAGTATTTT.

This chain joins TRBV29-1 and TRBJ2-3; tentatively, D is TRBD1 (5 bases). Near its end, the DNA agrees better with TRBJ1-1, so the J call may be wrong. CDR1 is SQVTM, CDR2 ANQGSEA, per germline. The CDR3 runs 13 residues. This CDR3 is CSVARALNTEAFF. CDR3 sequence (DNA): TGCAGCGTGGCCAGGGCACTGAACACTGAAGCTTTCTTT.

This clonotype was detected many times. The rearrangement joins TRBV30 to TRBJ2-1; TRBD2 agrees at 12 bases. V trimming: 0 bases; J trimming: 6 bases; junction bases outside the gene matches: 15. Germline CDR1 and CDR2: GTSNPN and SVGIG (reference sequence). The length of the CDR3 is 19 residues. CDR3 DNA: TGTGCCTGGAGTGTACAGGGAGGAACTAGCGGGAGGACCCGCAATGAGCAGTTCTTC. Its protein is CAWSVQGGTSGRTRNEQFF.

This clonotype was seen ten or more times. The chain recombines TRBV28 with TRBJ1-1, with D perhaps matching TRBD1 (5 bases). Germline CDR1 MDHEN, CDR2 SYDVKM. V was cut by 7 bases and J by 7 bases, with 10 bases left in between. The CDR3 consists of 11 residues. CDR3 in DNA: TGTGCCAGCACCTCGGGGGGTGAAGCTTTCTTT. Amino acids: CASTSGGEAFF.

This clonotype has just a few counts. The CDR3 nucleotides are TGTGCCAGCAGTTCCGAAGGACGGTTTAATTCACCCCTCCACTTT. Translating gives CASSSEGRFNSPLHF. The V gene is TRBV27, the J gene TRBJ1-6, with D uncertain. The CDR3 is 15 residues long. Trimming took off 4 bases at V and 6 bases at J, with 13 bases between the two ends. Germline CDR1 is MNHEY and CDR2 is SMNVEV (reference sequence).

This clonotype appeared many times. V is TRBV9 and J is TRBJ2-7, with 7 bases that match TRBD2. There are 14 residues in the CDR3. J gave up 4 bases and V 0 bases, and 4 bases lay outside the gene matches. In germline, CDR1 is SGDLS, CDR2 YYNGEE. CDR3 amino acids: CASSVGRESYEQYF. DNA for the CDR3: TGTGCCAGCAGCGTAGGGCGGGAGAGTTACGAGCAGTACTTC.

This clonotype has only a few counts. The chain uses TRBV6-2 or TRBV6-3 and TRBJ2-7; 12 bases align to TRBD2. CDR1 is MNHEY and CDR2 is SVGEGT in the germline V gene. The CDR3 runs to 17 residues. V trimming: 5 bases; J trimming: 1 base; junction bases outside the gene matches: 9. CDR3 DNA: TGTGCCAGCAGTGAAAGGACTAGCGGGATAGTTTCCTACGAGCAGTACTTC. Its protein is CASSERTSGIVSYEQYF.

V gene TRBV20-1 combines with J gene TRBJ2-1; 12 nucleotides line up with TRBD2. The CDR3 has 15 residues. J gave up 7 bases and V 5 bases, and 9 bases lay outside the gene matches. In germline, CDR1 is DFQATT, CDR2 SNEGSKA (reference sequence). The CDR3 nucleotides read TGCAGTGCTGACCAACTAGCGGGAGGTGTTAATGAGCAGTTCTTC. Translated: CSADQLAGGVNEQFF.

This clonotype was detected only a few times. The J gene is TRBJ2-2, the V gene TRBV5-1; possibly TRBD1 for D (6 bases). The CDR3 covers 14 residues. Trimming removed 4 bases from V and 1 base from J, with 8 bases in between. Germline CDR1 SGHRS, CDR2 YFSETQ. Here the CDR3 reads CASSQGKNTGELFF. The DNA of the CDR3 is TGCGCCAGCAGCCAGGGGAAGAACACCGGGGAGCTGTTTTTT. The full variable domain, with the rest looked up from reference TRBV5-1 and TRBJ2-2, is KAGVTQTPRYLIKTRGQQVTLSCSPISGHRSVSWYQQTPGQGLQFLFEYFSETQRNKGNFPGRFSGRQFSNSRSEMNVSTLELGDSALYLCASSQGKNTGELFFGEGSRLTVL.

This chain joins TRBV30 and TRBJ2-7, with 8 bases matching TRBD1. V lost 5 bases to trimming and J lost 6 bases; unmatched junction nucleotides: 3. Germline V CDR1 and CDR2: GTSNPN, SVGIG (reference sequence). The CDR3 sequence is 11 residues long. CDR3 amino acids: CAWGQGSEQYF. CDR3 coding DNA: TGTGCCTGGGGACAGGGAAGCGAGCAGTACTTC.

The CDR3 DNA is TGTGCCAGCTCACCCCAAAACAGGGGGGCTTACGAGCAGTACTTC. It translates to CASSPQNRGAYEQYF. The V gene is TRBV18, the J gene TRBJ2-7; 8 nucleotides line up with TRBD1. With V trimmed by 3 bases and J by 4 bases, 8 bases remained unmatched. The CDR3 is 15 residues long. Looked up from germline, CDR1 is KGHSH and CDR2 is LQKENI. Full variable domain (remainder filled in from reference TRBV18 and TRBJ2-7): NAGVMQNPRHLVRRRGQEARLRCSPMKGHSHVYWYRQLPEEGLKFMVYLQKENIIDESGMPKERFSAEFPKEGPSILRIQQVVRGDSAAYFCASSPQNRGAYEQYFGPGTRLTVT.

This clonotype has at least ten counts. The rearrangement joins TRBV6-1 to TRBJ2-7; a possible D gene is TRBD1 (6 bases). Trimming cost V 9 bases and J 0 bases, with 18 bases left between them. Germline CDR1 reads MNHNS; CDR2 reads SASEGT. The CDR3 runs 15 residues. The CDR3 DNA reads as TGTGCCAGTCCCCCCTCGGGACACCACTCCTACGAGCAGTACTTC. Protein product: CASPPSGHHSYEQYF.

The CDR3 DNA follows: TGCGCCAGCAGCCGGGGCTCGGGAGCTGGGTACGAGCAGTACTTC. Its protein product is CASSRGSGAGYEQYF. The V and J genes are TRBV5-1 and TRBJ2-7; possible D gene TRBD2, 6 bases. The germline V gene encodes CDR1 SGHRS and CDR2 YFSETQ. The length of the CDR3 is 15 residues. V was cut by 4 bases and J by 4 bases, with 18 bases left in between. Together with reference TRBV5-1 and TRBJ2-7, the CDR3 gives the full variable domain: KAGVTQTPRYLIKTRGQQVTLSCSPISGHRSVSWYQQTPGQGLQFLFEYFSETQRNKGNFPGRFSGRQFSNSRSEMNVSTLELGDSALYLCASSRGSGAGYEQYFGPGTRLTVT.

J is TRBJ2-3 and V is TRBV19; D not certain. CDR1 and CDR2 from the germline V gene are LNHDA and SQIVND (reference sequence). The CDR3 length is 13 residues. V gave up 3 bases and J gave up 9 bases, with 13 bases separating them. The DNA of the CDR3 is TGTGCCAGTAGTATGGGCCAAAAGGCCACGCAGTATTTT. Translated, it gives CASSMGQKATQYF.

The genes are TRBV7-2 and TRBJ1-1; a weak D match, TRBD1 (6 bases). V dropped 4 bases and J dropped 4 bases, with 13 bases sitting between them. CDR1 is SGHTA, CDR2 FQGNSA, per germline. CDR3 length: 14 residues. CDR3 amino acids: CASSYTIGGTEAFF. In DNA, the CDR3 is TGTGCCAGCAGCTATACCATAGGGGGCACTGAAGCTTTCTTT.

The sample holds many counts of this clonotype. V gene TRBV5-5 combines with J gene TRBJ2-3; possibly TRBD1 or TRBD2 for D (6 bases each). V gave up 4 bases and J gave up 2 bases, with 14 bases separating them. Germline assignment: CDR1 SGHKS and CDR2 YYEKEE (reference sequence). CDR3 length: 15 amino acids. CDR3 sequence (DNA): TGTGCCAGCAGCCGAGGGGGGCTGTCCACAGATACGCAGTATTTT. It translates to CASSRGGLSTDTQYF. The full variable domain, its missing parts supplied by reference TRBV5-5 and TRBJ2-3, is DAGVTQSPTHLIKTRGQQVTLRCSPISGHKSVSWYQQVLGQGPQFIFQYYEKEERGRGNFPDRFSARQFPNYSSELNVNALLLGDSALYLCASSRGGLSTDTQYFGPGTRLTVL.

On this clonotype: This clone may be a read error of a much larger clone one base away. The chain has TRBV30 and TRBJ2-5; D is unclear. Germline CDR1 GTSNPN, CDR2 SVGIG (reference sequence). CDR3 length equals 11 residues. As DNA, the CDR3 is TGTACCTGGAGTGGCGTGGAGACCCAGTACTTC. Its protein product is CTWSGVETQYF.

This clonotype was seen ten or more times. This chain uses TRBV12-3 or TRBV12-4 with TRBJ2-5; no firm D call. The germline V and J ends were trimmed by 3 bases and 4 bases, with 9 bases remaining between them. This CDR3 has 13 amino acids. In DNA, the CDR3 is TGTGCCAGCAGTTTTCAAGCGTCAGAGACCCAGTACTTC. It yields the protein CASSFQASETQYF.

V gene TRBV6-5 combines with J gene TRBJ1-1; the match to TRBD1 covers 9 bases. The CDR3 spans 16 residues. V trimming: 2 bases; J trimming: 5 bases; junction bases outside the gene matches: 9. Germline values: CDR1 MNHEY, CDR2 SVGAGI. CDR3 bases: TGTGCCAGCAGTTACGGATTAGGACAGGGGTATACTGAAGCTTTCTTT. It codes for CASSYGLGQGYTEAFF.

This clonotype was seen more than once but under ten times. This chain uses TRBV20-1 with TRBJ1-6; D might be TRBD1 (5 bases). Between the trimmed V and J ends, which lost 3 bases and 5 bases, there was a span of 17 bases. The germline V gene has CDR1 DFQATT and CDR2 SNEGSKA (reference sequence). There are 16 residues in the CDR3. The CDR3: CSARVRLRGNNSPLHF. In DNA, the CDR3 is TGCAGTGCTAGGGTTCGTCTAAGGGGTAATAATTCACCCCTCCACTTT.

This clonotype is a singleton in its sample. This may come from a read error, since a much larger clone is one base off. This chain links TRBV2 with TRBJ1-2; D not resolved. This CDR3 region has 15 residues. Trimming shortened V by 7 bases and J by 3 bases, and 18 bases separated the two germline ends. Germline values: CDR1 SNHLY, CDR2 FYNNEI. CDR3 coding DNA: TGTGCCAGCAACTTATTCAACCGGGGAGACTATGGCTACACCTTC. Translation gives CASNLFNRGDYGYTF.

V gene TRBV5-6 combines with J gene TRBJ2-5; 10 bases match TRBD2. The CDR3 sequence is 15 residues long. After removal of 4 bases from V and 7 bases from J, the junction contained 10 bases not matched to a gene. The germline CDR1 and CDR2 sequences are SGHDT and YYEEEE. CDR3 protein: CASSPRLAGLGTQYF. CDR3 DNA sequence: TGTGCCAGCAGCCCCAGACTAGCGGGCCTAGGGACCCAGTACTTC.

The chain has TRBV2 and TRBJ1-4, with D perhaps matching TRBD1 (6 bases). Germline V gene sequence: CDR1 SNHLY, CDR2 FYNNEI. The V and J ends lost 10 bases and 10 bases respectively, with 22 bases between them. The CDR3 covers 14 residues. For the CDR3, the DNA is TGTGCCACCACACAGGGTCTCTCAAAGGGAAAACTGTTTTTT. This encodes CATTQGLSKGKLFF.

This clonotype was seen a handful of times. A read error is possible here, since a much larger clone lies one base away. The CDR3 bases are TGTGCCAGCAGTTACACATCCAAAAACATTCGGTACTTC. Translation gives CASSYTSKNIRYF. The chain combines TRBV27 with TRBJ2-4; the D is unclear. The CDR3 contains 13 residues. Germline V gene sequence: CDR1 MNHEY, CDR2 SMNVEV (reference sequence).

In its sample, this clonotype was seen many times. This chain uses TRBV7-3 with TRBJ2-5; TRBD2 agrees at 12 bases. The CDR3 spans 16 residues. Germline assignment: CDR1 SGHTA and CDR2 FQGTGA. The V and J ends lost 4 bases and 1 base, in that order; junction bases with no gene match: 4. CDR3 in DNA: TGTGCCAGCAGCTCACAGACTAGCGGGGGCCAAGAGACCCAGTACTTC. Encoded protein: CASSSQTSGGQETQYF.

This clonotype was seen ten or more times. This chain joins TRBV27 and TRBJ2-1; TRBD1 aligns across 10 bases. Germline-derived CDR1 and CDR2 are MNHEY and SMNVEV (reference sequence). The trim removed 6 bases at V and 2 bases at J, leaving 4 bases unmatched. The CDR3 sequence is 15 residues long. CDR3 residues: CASRGTGATYNEQFF. The CDR3 DNA sequence: TGTGCCAGCAGGGGGACAGGGGCCACCTACAATGAGCAGTTCTTC.

The J gene is TRBJ2-4, the V gene TRBV4-2; D perhaps matches TRBD1 (6 bases). The germline V and J ends were trimmed by 2 bases and 8 bases, with 10 bases remaining between them. CDR3 size: 13 residues. The V gene's germline CDR1 is LGHNA and CDR2 YNFKEQ. Here the CDR3 reads CASSQPGEDIQYF. CDR3 coding DNA: TGTGCCAGCAGCCAACCAGGGGAAGACATTCAGTACTTC.

Details on this clonotype: A junction end diverges from the germline sequence, so it may reflect a read error. The chain couples TRBV19 to TRBJ1-1; D is undetermined. This CDR3 is 12 amino acids long. Per the germline V gene, CDR1 is LNHDA and CDR2 is SQIVND (reference sequence). CDR3 in DNA: TGTGCCAGTAGTATCGCGAGGGCTGAAGCTTCCTTT. Translation: CASSIARAEASF.

This clonotype was seen many times. This chain joins TRBV30 and TRBJ2-1; TRBD2 matches 7 bases. The CDR3 runs 14 residues. V lost 3 bases to trimming and J lost 9 bases; unmatched junction nucleotides: 11. Per germline, CDR1 GTSNPN and CDR2 SVGIG (reference sequence). In DNA, the CDR3 is TGTGCCTGGAGCCAACTAGCGACCACCGCTGAGCAGTTCTTC. Translating it yields CAWSQLATTAEQFF.

The chain links TRBV19 to TRBJ1-1, with 8 positions matching TRBD1. CDR3 length equals 15 residues. Germline V lookup: CDR1 LNHDA, CDR2 SQIVND (reference sequence). J lost 5 bases, V lost 5 bases, and 10 bases had no gene match. This CDR3 reads CASSPRQGRRTEAFF. The CDR3, as DNA: TGTGCCAGTAGTCCCAGACAGGGGCGGCGGACTGAAGCTTTCTTT.